What follows is one TCR beta chain and its context. Its binding antigen is unknown. Base qualities are not provided; no much larger clone lies one nucleotide away. The donors were healthy, HIV-negative adults with no recently reported acute infections or vaccinations. All donors were Caucasian adults living in Nashville, Tennessee, USA. CD4+ T cells were enriched by magnetic negative selection, after which naive cells were positively selected on CD45RA and the negative fraction was taken as the memory subset. Blood was obtained by leukapheresis, after which PBMCs were separated by Ficoll-Histopaque density gradient centrifugation and cryopreserved in liquid nitrogen vapor phase. Analytical flow cytometry was used to check the purity and quantity of each magnetically sorted T cell population. From each sorted fraction, genomic DNA was isolated and quantified by UV absorbance on a Nanodrop 2000c. The data originate from a study of shared clonotypes between healthy human individuals (dated by TCRdb to the early 2020s). Regarding the research as a whole: The cohort comprised a couple of women and three men aged 18 to 49 years. Per donor, three plates each were used for CD4 naive and CD4 memory, two for CD8 naive, and one for CD8 memory. To estimate repertoire size and how much clonotype sharing occurs between individuals, the study deeply sequenced the blood TCR repertoires of 4 to 6 healthy adults. Different laboratories and diverse techniques were used to prepare libraries and sequence TCR repertoires, to increase sequencing depth and limit assay-specific biases. Leukapheresis yielded between about 0.85 and 10 billion PBMCs per donor. Study-level results and caveats: Higher generation probabilities were observed for clonotypes shared by all four sorted-subset donors than for non-shared clonotypes. Larger estimated clonotype richness was generally found for naive subsets than for memory subsets. The small number of donors limited the genetic and exposure-history diversity represented. Only blood was sampled, and tissue TCR repertoires likely differ from those in blood. Rarefaction of sorted-subset datasets indicated incomplete sequencing despite the large sequencing depth. Based on pairwise subsampling, the degree of clonotype sharing among donors was expected to be affected by sequencing depth. Approximately 4.8% of naive CD4, 3.5% of naive CD8, approximately 2% of memory CD4, and 0.35% to 0.4% of memory CD8 clonotypes were shared across four donors.

The junction carries 8 bases between V and J, which are trimmed by 1 base and 5 bases respectively. The CDR3 contains 13 residues, cysteine and phenylalanine counted. Only the CDR3 region is kept as DNA, spanning 39 bases read in frame from base 1. CDR1 SGHNT and CDR2 YENEEA were looked up in the germline V gene. TCR CDR3 regions were amplified from genomic DNA by multiplex PCR using the deep immunoSEQ assay. For each cell subset, the extracted genomic DNA was distributed evenly across all wells of several immunoSEQ 96-well plates, and each plate served as one replicate. For sorted subsets, 200 to 250 ng of genomic DNA, equivalent to tens of thousands of T cell genomes, went into each replicate PCR. Purified libraries were measured with a Qubit 3.0 fluorometer, size-checked on a Bioanalyzer 2100, and measured again with the KAPA Library Quantification kit. Each immunoSEQ 96-well plate was sequenced on its own single-read 150-cycle Illumina NextSeq 550 flow cell. Turning to the authors' computational methods: Because only junctional sequences without quality scores were contained in the immunoSEQ output, filtering matching that applied to full-length reads could not be performed. To assign V/J genes and CDR3, sequences were annotated using PyIR, a Python wrapper for IgBLAST v1.9, with IMGT germline references. Reads were removed for weak V/J assignments (E-value above 1e-6), missing CDR3, stop codons, out-of-frame junctions, or ambiguous translated residues. V3J clonotypes were defined by identical inferred V gene, J gene, and CDR3 amino acid sequence. Percentage overlap between repertoires was computed as shared unique clonotypes divided by the size of the smaller repertoire. Three approaches were used to assess repertoire richness: RTK rarefaction, the Chao1 estimator, and Recon v2.1 estimates of unobserved clonotypes. OLGA was used to compute generation probabilities for all TCRbeta clonotypes that the gDNA method yielded from a handful of donors. TCRdb holds this immuneACCESS table with in-frame rearrangements only. Some clones are missing; in checked studies, unresolved V genes explain under half, and the rest has no known cause. V and J calls plus clone size are reproduced from that table; the DNA served to infer D and trimming. Recorded for this sample are about 2.4 million clones; 93% of them occurred a single time. Roughly 0.36% of the sample is taken by the ten largest.

This chain is built from TRBV11-3 and TRBJ2-5; no D gene can be assigned with confidence. This TCR derives from a man aged 18 to 29 in good health. Some clones in this sample may be carry-over from other donors' samples. The sample comprised naive CD4+ T cells from PBMCs. The intended sense of this specimen's cell subset or site label: CD45RA+ positively selected. The CDR3 protein: CASSLGNWETQYF. The DNA sequence is given as TGTGCCAGCAGCTTAGGGAATTGGGAGACCCAGTACTTC.